This TCR beta chain derives from a study of T cells in tumors after PD-1 blockade. For the study at large: Either cemiplimab 350 mg every 2 weeks or pembrolizumab 200 mg every 3 weeks was given. Some patients also took daily vismodegib 150 mg during anti-PD-1 treatment.

Findings and limits, study-wide: Some novel exhausted tumor clones appeared in pre-treatment blood, suggesting peripheral recruitment.

Germline values: CDR1 MDHEN, CDR2 SYDVKM. There are 14 residues in the CDR3. A word on this clone: Its antigen is still unknown. The germline gene is not matched at one end of the junction; a read error may be the cause.

Clones were read by immunoSEQ multiplex PCR, and TCRdb kept only the in-frame ones, dropping some. This sample carries over 30,000 clones, more than 70% of them seen once, and the ten largest clones take roughly 40%. This clonotype was sampled from a human donor with basal cell carcinoma. V is TRBV28 and J is TRBJ2-7; TRBD1 might be the D (6 bases). Sequencing used PBMCs, obtained before anti-PD-1 treatment. The CDR3 region is CASGEQGSSHEQYF. CDR3 coding DNA: TGTGCCAGCGGGGAACAGGGTAGCTCCCACGAGCAGTACTTC.